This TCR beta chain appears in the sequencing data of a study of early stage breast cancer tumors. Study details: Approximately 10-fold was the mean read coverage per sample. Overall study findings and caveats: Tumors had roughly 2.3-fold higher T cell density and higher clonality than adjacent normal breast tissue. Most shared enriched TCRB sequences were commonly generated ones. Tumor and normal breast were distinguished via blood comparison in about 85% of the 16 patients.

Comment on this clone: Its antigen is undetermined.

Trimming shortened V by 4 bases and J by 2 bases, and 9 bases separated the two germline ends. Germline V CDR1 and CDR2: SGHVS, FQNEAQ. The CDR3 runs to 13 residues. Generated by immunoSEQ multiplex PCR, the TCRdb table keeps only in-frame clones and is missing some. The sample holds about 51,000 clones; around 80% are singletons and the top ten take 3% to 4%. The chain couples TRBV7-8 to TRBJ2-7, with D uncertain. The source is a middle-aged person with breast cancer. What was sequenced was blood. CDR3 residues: CASSSDNTYEQYF. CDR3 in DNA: TGTGCCAGCAGCTCCGACAACACCTACGAGCAGTACTTC.